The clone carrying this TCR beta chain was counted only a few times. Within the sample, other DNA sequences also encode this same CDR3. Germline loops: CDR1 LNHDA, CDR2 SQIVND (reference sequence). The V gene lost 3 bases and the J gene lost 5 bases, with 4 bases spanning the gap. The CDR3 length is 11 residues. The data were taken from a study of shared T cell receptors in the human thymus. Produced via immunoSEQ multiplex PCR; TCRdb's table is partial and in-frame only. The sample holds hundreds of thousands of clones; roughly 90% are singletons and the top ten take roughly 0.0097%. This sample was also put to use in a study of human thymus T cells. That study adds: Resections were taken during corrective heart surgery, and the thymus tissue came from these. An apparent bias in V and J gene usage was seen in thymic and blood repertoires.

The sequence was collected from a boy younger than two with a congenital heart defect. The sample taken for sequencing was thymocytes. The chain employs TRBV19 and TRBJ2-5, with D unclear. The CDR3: CASSISETQYF. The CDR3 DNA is TGTGCCAGTAGTATTAGTGAGACCCAGTACTTC.